This T cell receptor (beta chain) is from a study of cytomegalovirus exposure and HLA in healthy donors. To note about this clone: The antigen remains undetermined.

Points from the study as a whole: According to reports, the classifier identified cytomegalovirus status with high specificity and sensitivity. Later analysis found that TCR beta chains associated with HLA were more clonally expanded than other, equally common chains. The authors listed 164 TCR beta chains as cytomegalovirus-associated.

Amplification used 60 Vbeta primers and 13 Jbeta primers. Sequencing was performed with immunoSEQ multiplex PCR; in TCRdb, only in-frame clones are kept and a portion is missing. The table includes tens of thousands of clones, 83% detected once. Germline lookup yields CDR1 LGHNA and CDR2 YSLEER. The germline V and J ends were trimmed by 1 base and 7 bases, with 8 bases remaining between them. This CDR3 comprises 13 residues. This chain connects TRBV4-3 to TRBJ2-1, with D possibly TRBD2 on 6 matching bases. The specimen was PBMCs. The TCR was taken from a man aged 25-45 years in good health and CMV-seronegative. Written as DNA, the CDR3 is TGCGCCAGCAGCCAAGTGGGGGGAAATGAGCAGTTCTTC. Translation: CASSQVGGNEQFF.